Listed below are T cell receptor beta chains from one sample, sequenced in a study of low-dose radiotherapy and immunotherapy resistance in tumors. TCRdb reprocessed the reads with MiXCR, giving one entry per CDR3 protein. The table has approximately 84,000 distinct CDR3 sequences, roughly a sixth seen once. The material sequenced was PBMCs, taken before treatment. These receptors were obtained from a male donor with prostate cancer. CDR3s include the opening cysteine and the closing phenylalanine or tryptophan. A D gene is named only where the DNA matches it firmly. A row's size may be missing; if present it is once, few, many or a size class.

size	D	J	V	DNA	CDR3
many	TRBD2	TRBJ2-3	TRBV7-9	TGTGCCAGCAGCGGCGGGGGGTCAGATACGCAGTATTTT	CASSGGGSDTQYF
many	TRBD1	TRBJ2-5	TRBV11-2	TGTGCCAGCAGCGGAACAGGGGGCCAAGAGACCCAGTACTTC	CASSGTGGQETQYF
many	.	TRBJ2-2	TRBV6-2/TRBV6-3	TGTGCCAGCAGTTACCTTACAGTCAACACCGGGGAGCTGTTTTTT	CASSYLTVNTGELFF
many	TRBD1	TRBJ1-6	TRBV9	TGTGCCAGCAGCGCAGGACAGGGGGCGGCCAATTCACCCCTCCACTTT	CASSAGQGAANSPLHF
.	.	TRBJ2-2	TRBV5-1	TGCGCCAGCAGCGTGCCAGGGGCGGGGATGGCCGGGGAGCTGTTTTTT	CASSVPGAGMAGELFF
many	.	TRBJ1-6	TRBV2	TGTGCCAGCAGTGAAGCGGAGGGTCCGAGCTCCTATAATTCACCCCTCCACTTT	CASSEAEGPSSYNSPLHF
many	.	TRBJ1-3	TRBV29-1	TGCAGCGCCGGGGACGGAGGAAACACCATATATTTT	CSAGDGGNTIYF
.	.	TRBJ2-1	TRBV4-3	TGCGCCAGCAGCCAAGGTGTGGGCCACAATGAGCAGTTCTTC	CASSQGVGHNEQFF
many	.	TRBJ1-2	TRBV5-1	TGCGCCAGCAGCTTGGGCCCAAACTATGGCTACACTTTC	CASSLGPNYGYTF
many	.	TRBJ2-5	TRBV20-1	TGCAGTGCGATCAGTGACGAGACCCAGTACTTC	CSAISDETQYF
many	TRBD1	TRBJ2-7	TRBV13	TGTGCCAGCAGCTTAACAGGGGGAAGCTACGAGCAGTACTTC	CASSLTGGSYEQYF
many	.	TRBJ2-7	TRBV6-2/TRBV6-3	TGTGCCAGCAGTTGGGAGCCATCCTACGAGCAGTACTTC	CASSWEPSYEQYF
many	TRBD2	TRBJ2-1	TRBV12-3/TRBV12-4	TGTGCCAGCAGTTTGAGCGGGACCCCCGGCGGGGAGCAGTTCTTC	CASSLSGTPGGEQFF
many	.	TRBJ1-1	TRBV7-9	TGTGCCAGCAGCTCCGGGTCAAACACTGAAGCTTTCTTT	CASSSGSNTEAFF
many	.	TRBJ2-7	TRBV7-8	TGTGCCAGCAGCTTAGGAGGCAGGCGTTCCTACGAGCAGTACTTC	CASSLGGRRSYEQYF
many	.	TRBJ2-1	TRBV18	TGTGCCAGCTCACCAAGTCGGGCGGAGCAGTTCTTC	CASSPSRAEQFF
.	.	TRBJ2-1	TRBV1	TGCGCCAGCAGCCAAGGATCGGAAAGCTCCTACAATGAGCAGTTCTTC	CASSQGSESSYNEQFF
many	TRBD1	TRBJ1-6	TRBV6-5	TGTGCCAGCAGGGGACAGGGGAGGTCACCCCTCCACTTT	CASRGQGRSPLHF
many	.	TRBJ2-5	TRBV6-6	TGTGCCAGCAGGGCAGAGGGGGACCCCATTAAGCCCCAGTACTTC	CASRAEGDPIKPQYF
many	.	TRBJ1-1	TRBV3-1	TGTGCCAGCAGCCGCCTGAAGGGGTGGGAAGCTTTCTTT	CASSRLKGWEAFF
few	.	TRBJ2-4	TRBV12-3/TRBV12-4	TGTGCCAGCAGTTTTAAAACTTCGGGCATTCAGTACTTC	CASSFKTSGIQYF
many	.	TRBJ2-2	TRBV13	TGTGCCAGCAGCTTAGACCTAGGAGAGAACACCGGGGAGCTGTTTTTT	CASSLDLGENTGELFF
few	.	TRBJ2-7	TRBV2	TGTGCCAGCAGGCCAGTTCTCTACGAGCAGTACTTC	CASRPVLYEQYF
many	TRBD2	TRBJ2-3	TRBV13	TGTGCCAGCAGCGAAGACCGGGGGGGCCAAGATACGCAGTATTTT	CASSEDRGGQDTQYF
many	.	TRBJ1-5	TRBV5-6	TGTGCCAGCAGCTTGGGGCCGGCAGTCAATCAGCCCCAGCATTTT	CASSLGPAVNQPQHF
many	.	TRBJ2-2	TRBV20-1	TGCAGTGCTAGAGAAGGGCCGAACACCGGGGAGCTGTTTTTT	CSAREGPNTGELFF
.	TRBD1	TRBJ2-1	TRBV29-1	TGCAGCGTTGTGGGACAGGCCTTCTACAATGAGCAGTTCTTC	CSVVGQAFYNEQFF
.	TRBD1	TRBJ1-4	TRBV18	TGTGCCAGCTCACCATGGGACAGAGGGAATGAAAAACTGTTTTTT	CASSPWDRGNEKLFF
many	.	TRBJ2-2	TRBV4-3	TGCGCCAGCAGCCTCGGAGTTGGGGAGCTGTTTTTT	CASSLGVGELFF
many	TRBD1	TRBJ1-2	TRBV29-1	TGCAGCGTTGTCCCCCCTGACAGGGCGGGAGGCTACACCTTC	CSVVPPDRAGGYTF
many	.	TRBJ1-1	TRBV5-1	TGCGCCAGCAGCCGAGACAGCATGAACACTGAAGCTTTCTTT	CASSRDSMNTEAFF
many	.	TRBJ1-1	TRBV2	TGTGCCAGCACCCCCGCCCCAGAGGAAGAAGCTTTCTTT	CASTPAPEEEAFF
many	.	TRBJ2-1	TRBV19	TGTGCCAGTAGTATAAAGAGGACCGGGGATGAGCAGTTCTTC	CASSIKRTGDEQFF
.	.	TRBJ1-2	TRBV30	TGTGCCTGGGGACGGGGGCGATACTATGGCTACACCTTC	CAWGRGRYYGYTF
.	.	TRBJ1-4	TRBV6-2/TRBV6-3	TGTGCCAGCTTGGCGGGGCAGAATGAAAAACTGTTTTTT	CASLAGQNEKLFF
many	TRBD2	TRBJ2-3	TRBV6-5	TGTGCCAGCTCCCGGGAGCGGGGAAGAGATACGCAGTATTTT	CASSRERGRDTQYF
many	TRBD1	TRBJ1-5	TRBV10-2	TGCGCCAGTGCACCCGGGACAGGGGGAAATCAGCCCCAGCATTTT	CASAPGTGGNQPQHF
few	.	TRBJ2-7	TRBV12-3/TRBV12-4	TGTGCCAGCACGCGGGGGACATCGGCCTTTGAGCAGTACTTC	CASTRGTSAFEQYF
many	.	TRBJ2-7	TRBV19	TGTGCCAGTAGTATGGTCCCCTCAGGACAACTCGAGCAGTACTTC	CASSMVPSGQLEQYF
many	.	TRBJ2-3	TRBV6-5	TGTGCCAGCAGTTCTTACACAGATACGCAGTATTTT	CASSSYTDTQYF
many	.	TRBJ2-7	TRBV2	TGTGCCAGCGGCAGGGCGGTCTCCTACGAGCAGTACTTC	CASGRAVSYEQYF
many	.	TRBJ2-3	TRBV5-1	TGCGCCAGCAGCTTACAGGAAGCTAGCACAGATACGCAGTATTTT	CASSLQEASTDTQYF
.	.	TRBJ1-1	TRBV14	TGTGCCAGCAGCCGCCAGTTATCGTCTGAAGCTTTCTTT	CASSRQLSSEAFF
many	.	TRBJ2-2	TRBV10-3	TGTGCCATCAGTGAGGGGTCCCTAGGCACCGGGGAGCTGTTTTTT	CAISEGSLGTGELFF
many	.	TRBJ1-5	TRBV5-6	TGTGCCAGCAGCTTGGCAGGTTTAGGGAATCAGCCCCAGCATTTT	CASSLAGLGNQPQHF
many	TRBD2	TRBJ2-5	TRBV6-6	TGTGCCAGCAGTGGTCGTAGCGGGGGGCTTGGGGGGCCCCAAGAGACCCAGTACTTC	CASSGRSGGLGGPQETQYF
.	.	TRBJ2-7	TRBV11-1	TGTGCCAGCAGCGCTCGGGCCTCCGGTGGCTACGAGCAGTACTTC	CASSARASGGYEQYF
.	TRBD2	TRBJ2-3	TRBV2	TGTGCCAACAGCGGGGGGAATACCCTGTTCACAGATACGCAGTATTTT	CANSGGNTLFTDTQYF
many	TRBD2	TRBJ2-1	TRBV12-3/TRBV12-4	TGTGCCAGCAGTTTCTATCGGGGGGGCGAGGATGAGCAGTTCTTC	CASSFYRGGEDEQFF
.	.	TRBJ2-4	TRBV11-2	TGTGCCAGCAGCTCACTAGCCAAAAACATTCAGTACTTC	CASSSLAKNIQYF
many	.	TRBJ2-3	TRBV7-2	TGTGCCAGCAGCTTAGGGGTTCCAGATACGCAGTATTTT	CASSLGVPDTQYF
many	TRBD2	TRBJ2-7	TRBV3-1	TGTGCCAGCAGCCAAGGGGAGGGGAGCGAGCAGTACTTC	CASSQGEGSEQYF
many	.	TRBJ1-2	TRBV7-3	TGTGCCAGCAGTCCTGACAGAGACTATGGCTACACCTTC	CASSPDRDYGYTF
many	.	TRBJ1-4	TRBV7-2	TGTGCCAGCAGCTTAGAGCTCTCGGGGGAAAAACTGTTTTTT	CASSLELSGEKLFF
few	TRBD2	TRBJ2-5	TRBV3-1	TGTGCCAGCAGCCAGAGGGAGGGAGAGACCCAGTACTTC	CASSQREGETQYF
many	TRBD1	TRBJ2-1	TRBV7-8	TGTGCCAGCAGATCCCCCGTTCGGGACAGAGGCAATGAGCAGTTCTTC	CASRSPVRDRGNEQFF
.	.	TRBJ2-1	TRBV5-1	TGCGCCAGCCGCCCTACAGGGGGGGGGCGCAATTCTGAGCAGTTCTTC	CASRPTGGGRNSEQFF